This section outlines one TCR beta chain sequence together with its context. The entry originates in a study of blood T cells in healthy people across ages. Primed by a sample-barcoded 5' primer and a J-beta primer mix, a second PCR proceeded for about 6 to 11 cycles. A 12-random-nucleotide template-switch adaptor tagged each cDNA molecule. TCRdb itself ran the 5' RACE reads through MiXCR, one entry per CDR3 protein. The sample lists a few hundred thousand distinct CDR3 sequences; about 52% were seen once. The CDR3 has 18 residues. Germline V lookup: CDR1 LGHNA, CDR2 YNFKEQ. V is TRBV4-2 and J is TRBJ2-5; 16 nucleotides line up with TRBD2. The J call may be wrong; the DNA end is better matched by TRBJ2-7. The specimen sequenced was blood. The source of this sequence is a man aged 55 to 70 in good health. Here the CDR3 reads CASSPGLAGGTTGYEQYF. CDR3 bases: TGTGCCAGCAGCCCGGGACTAGCGGGGGGGACCACGGGGTACGAGCAGTACTTC.